Sequencing of this T cell receptor beta chain was carried out in a study of control samples from healthy donors and cancer patients. Assay used: immunoSEQ multiplex PCR; TCRdb lists only in-frame clones, some missing. The table shows 150,000 to 200,000 clones, with approximately 91% occurring only once. This clone was found once. This CDR3 has 14 amino acids. V was cut by 0 bases and J by 5 bases, with 10 bases left in between. Germline V gives CDR1 ENHRY, CDR2 SYGVKD. This rearrangement joins TRBV10-3 to TRBJ1-1; weak D call: TRBD1 (5 bases). This TCR came from a middle-aged woman in good health. Input material: blood. CDR3 sequence reads: CAISESGGRTEAFF. In nucleotides, the CDR3 is TGTGCCATCAGTGAGTCGGGGGGACGGACTGAAGCTTTCTTT.